This entry lists 23 T cell receptor beta chains sequenced from one sample in a study of blood T cell repertoires in COVID-19. Sequenced by immunoSEQ multiplex PCR; TCRdb stores in-frame clones only, minus some. This table has about 270,000 clones, under 90% appearing once. Sequenced: peripheral blood. These receptors all stem from a woman aged 55-75 years with active or convalescent COVID-19.

The V gene is TRBV3-1 (or the pseudogene TRBV3-2), the J gene TRBJ2-1; 9 bases are shared with TRBD1. This CDR3 has 18 amino acids. V shed 4 bases and J 0 bases; nucleotides not matched to a gene: 10. Germline CDR1 LGHDT, CDR2 YNNKEL (reference sequence). CDR3 in DNA: TGTGCCAGCAGCCCGCTCCGGGACAGGGCAAACTCCTACAATGAGCAGTTCTTC. Protein sequence: CASSPLRDRANSYNEQFF.

The gene calls are TRBV6-2 or TRBV6-3 and TRBJ2-3, with D perhaps given as TRBD1 or TRBD2 (5 bases each). The CDR3 contains 18 residues. Germline CDR1 is MNHEY and CDR2 is SVGEGT. V was clipped by 6 bases and J by 0 bases, with 22 bases between them. CDR3: CASSGALSRGSSTDTQYF. CDR3 DNA: TGTGCCAGCAGCGGGGCCCTCTCCCGCGGTTCCAGCACAGATACGCAGTATTTT.

V usage is TRBV6-4 and J usage is TRBJ2-7; 9 positions match TRBD1. Germline trimming cut 11 bases from V and 5 bases from J; bases unmatched to any gene: 10. This CDR3 is built from 13 residues. Germline lookup yields CDR1 MRHNA and CDR2 SNTAGT. The DNA for the CDR3 is TGTGCCGCCCCGGGACAGGGTGTTCACGAGCAGTACTTC. It specifies CAAPGQGVHEQYF.

The V and J genes are TRBV27 and TRBJ2-2; D perhaps matches TRBD2 (6 bases). The V and J ends lost 5 bases and 5 bases respectively, with 12 bases between them. Germline V gene data show CDR1 as MNHEY and CDR2 as SMNVEV (reference sequence). CDR3 size: 14 residues. In nucleotides, the CDR3 is TGTGCCAGCAGTACTAGCATCCCAACCGGGGAGCTGTTTTTT. This sequence encodes CASSTSIPTGELFF.

This sequence joins TRBV19 and TRBJ2-1; 15 bases line up with TRBD2. Germline V gene sequence: CDR1 LNHDA, CDR2 SQIVND (reference sequence). V trimming: 5 bases; J trimming: 5 bases; junction bases outside the gene matches: 10. The CDR3 loop spans 18 amino acids. As DNA, the CDR3 is TGTGCCAGTAGTCAGGGACTAGCGGGGGGCCCCAGAAACAATGAGCAGTTCTTC. Residues: CASSQGLAGGPRNNEQFF.

The chain carries TRBV5-1 and TRBJ2-7; TRBD2 matches at 12 bases. Germline CDR1 is SGHRS and CDR2 is YFSETQ. The CDR3 sequence is 15 residues long. Losses at the gene ends were 4 bases for V and 2 bases for J; bases not matched to a gene: 4. The CDR3 DNA is TGCGCCAGCAGCGTGACTAGCGGGGGAGCCTACGAGCAGTACTTC. It is translated as CASSVTSGGAYEQYF.

The chain joins TRBV5-1 to TRBJ1-1; no definite D call. CDR3 length: 13 residues. V was cut by 7 bases and J by 4 bases, with 14 bases left in between. Germline values: CDR1 SGHRS, CDR2 YFSETQ. CDR3 bases: TGCGCCAGCGGTCCTCCCTCGGGCACTGAAGCTTTCTTT. Encoded protein: CASGPPSGTEAFF.

J is TRBJ2-3 and V is TRBV30; TRBD1 might be the D (6 bases). CDR3 length: 15 amino acids. Trimming pared 3 bases from V and 2 bases from J, leaving 15 bases between. Germline lookup yields CDR1 GTSNPN and CDR2 SVGIG (reference sequence). CDR3 sequence: CAWRGTGLPTDTQYF. The DNA for the CDR3 is TGTGCCTGGAGAGGCACAGGGCTCCCCACAGATACGCAGTATTTT.

The V and J genes are TRBV2 and TRBJ2-7; TRBD1 is a possible D gene (5 bases). Per germline, CDR1 SNHLY and CDR2 FYNNEI. The CDR3 sequence is 13 residues long. V was clipped by 2 bases and J by 6 bases, with 11 bases between them. The chain's CDR3 is CASSEQGIREQYF. DNA of the CDR3: TGTGCCAGCAGTGAACAGGGAATCCGCGAGCAGTACTTC.

This clone was picked up a small number of times. The chain has TRBV6-1 and TRBJ1-4; no definite D call. CDR3 length: 17 residues. Germline V gene data show CDR1 as MNHNS and CDR2 as SASEGT. The ends were cut back, 2 bases at V and 0 bases at J, with 13 bases in the middle. CDR3 nucleotide sequence: TGTGCCAGCAGTGAAAGGTTCTCGGGGACAACTAATGAAAAACTGTTTTTT. Encoded protein: CASSERFSGTTNEKLFF.

The chain joins TRBV27 to TRBJ1-6; 9 bases align to TRBD1. V trimming: 0 bases; J trimming: 9 bases; junction bases outside the gene matches: 3. CDR3 length: 15 residues. Germline V gene lookup returns CDR1 MNHEY and CDR2 SMNVEV (reference sequence). CDR3: CASSLSVQGASPLHF. CDR3 in DNA: TGTGCCAGCAGTTTATCGGTACAGGGGGCTTCACCCCTCCACTTT.

The table lists this clone with a count of one. The chain has TRBV4-1 and TRBJ2-7, with D possibly matching TRBD2 (5 bases). Germline V CDR1 and CDR2: MGHRA, YSYEKL. The CDR3 covers 13 residues. V lost 1 base, J lost 4 bases, and 8 bases lay in between. CDR3 bases: TGCGCCAGCAGCCAAGGTTGGGAGTACGAGCAGTACTTC. Residues: CASSQGWEYEQYF.

The rearrangement links TRBV4-1 to TRBJ1-2; D is unresolved. This CDR3 has 15 residues. CDR1 and CDR2 (germline): MGHRA, YSYEKL. V lost 4 bases and J lost 6, with 18 bases in between. The CDR3 DNA reads TGCGCCAGCAGCCCTCCCGGCCAACCTAGGAATGGCTACACCTTC. This codes for CASSPPGQPRNGYTF.

This CDR3 reads CSVESDRSYEQYF. CDR3 DNA: TGCAGCGTTGAATCGGACAGGTCCTACGAGCAGTACTTC. The rearrangement uses TRBV29-1 and TRBJ2-7, with TRBD1 identical over 7 bases. The CDR3 loop spans 13 amino acids. Germline loops: CDR1 SQVTM, CDR2 ANQGSEA. Trimming cost V 2 bases and J 1 base; bases outside gene matches: 2.

This clone occurred once. The chain is built from TRBV30 and TRBJ1-5; 8 bases are shared with TRBD1. In germline, CDR1 is GTSNPN, CDR2 SVGIG (reference sequence). Losses at the gene ends were 2 bases for V and 7 bases for J; bases not matched to a gene: 7. The CDR3 contains 14 residues. The CDR3 sequence: CAWSPDRGSQPQHF. DNA of the CDR3: TGTGCCTGGAGTCCCGACAGGGGAAGCCAGCCCCAGCATTTT.

This rearrangement joins TRBV6-4 to TRBJ2-7, with a weak D call TRBD2 (5 bases). With 4 bases removed from V and 3 bases from J, the gap between germline ends came to 16 bases. The CDR3 is made up of 15 amino acids. Germline V gene data show CDR1 as MRHNA and CDR2 as SNTAGT. CDR3 sequence: CASSVFPGAGYEQYF. The CDR3 region has the DNA TGTGCCAGCAGTGTGTTCCCAGGTGCGGGCTACGAGCAGTACTTC.

The chain joins TRBV7-8 to TRBJ1-1; a weak D match, TRBD1 (6 bases). The CDR3 is 16 amino acids. The germline V gene encodes CDR1 SGHVS and CDR2 FQNEAQ. Trimming removed 1 base from V and 11 bases from J, with 23 bases in between. The CDR3 bases are TGTGCCAGCAGCTTAGGGAATACAGGGCCTTCCTCCCGGGCTTTCTTT. Amino acid sequence: CASSLGNTGPSSRAFF.

V is TRBV28 and J is TRBJ1-2; 7 positions agree with TRBD1. V was pared by 4 bases and J by 5 bases, with 7 bases of the junction left unmatched. This CDR3 has 14 residues. The germline CDR1 and CDR2 sequences are MDHEN and SYDVKM. CDR3 sequence (DNA): TGTGCCAGCAGTTCACGACAGGGCCCATATGGCTACACCTTC. Residues: CASSSRQGPYGYTF.

The V and J genes are TRBV6-5 and TRBJ1-2; the match to TRBD1 covers 7 bases. The CDR3 is 14 amino acids. V shed 3 bases, J shed 3 bases, and the junction held 4 bases outside the gene matches. Germline CDR1 and CDR2: MNHEY and SVGAGI. CDR3 coding DNA: TGTGCCAGCAGTTATAAGGGGGCAGACTATGGCTACACCTTC. The encoded protein is CASSYKGADYGYTF.

The chain uses TRBV5-8 and TRBJ2-5; tentative D call: TRBD1 (6 bases). The V gene's germline CDR1 is SGHTS and CDR2 YDEGEE. The CDR3 loop spans 13 amino acids. V lost 7 bases and J lost 3, with 13 bases in between. CDR3 nucleotide sequence: TGTGCCAGCGGTCGACAGGTAAAAGAGACCCAGTACTTC. Its protein product is CASGRQVKETQYF.

The chain couples TRBV5-6 to TRBJ1-1, with a tentative D call TRBD1 (6 bases). Germline CDR1 and CDR2: SGHDT and YYEEEE. V shed 0 bases and J shed 4 bases, with 13 bases lying between them. The CDR3 is 15 amino acids. The CDR3 coding sequence is TGTGCCAGCAGCTTGGCGGGGGGCAGGATCACTGAAGCTTTCTTT. Translated: CASSLAGGRITEAFF.

The V and J genes are TRBV9 and TRBJ2-4; 8 positions match TRBD1. This CDR3 comprises 17 residues. With V trimmed by 0 bases and J by 5 bases, 10 bases remained unmatched. Germline V gene data show CDR1 as SGDLS and CDR2 as YYNGEE. As DNA, the CDR3 is TGTGCCAGCAGCGTAGCTCTGGCAGGGGGCGCGGAAAACATTCAGTACTTC. Translating it yields CASSVALAGGAENIQYF.

V and J are TRBV29-1 and TRBJ2-5; 7 nucleotides agree with TRBD2. Germline V lookup: CDR1 SQVTM, CDR2 ANQGSEA. The CDR3 covers 13 residues. V dropped 4 bases and J dropped 3; count of bases not matched to a gene: 5. This chain's CDR3 is CSVVPREEETQYF. In nucleotides, the CDR3 is TGCAGCGTTGTCCCCCGGGAGGAAGAGACCCAGTACTTC. Full variable domain (outside the CDR3, taken from reference TRBV29-1 and TRBJ2-5): SAVISQKPSRDICQRGTSLTIQCQVDSQVTMMFWYRQQPGQSLTLIATANQGSEATYESGFVIDKFPISRPNLTFSTLTVSNMSPEDSSIYLCSVVPREEETQYFGPGTRLLVL.